These 17 T cell receptor beta chains were sequenced from one sample in a study of blood T cell repertoires in COVID-19. Libraries were prepared by immunoSEQ multiplex PCR; TCRdb keeps only in-frame clonotypes and omits some of them. The sample consists of over 200,000 clones, roughly 82% of them appearing once. The sequenced sample consisted of peripheral blood. These TCRs come from a man aged 40-49 years who had recovered from COVID-19.

The chain carries TRBV15 and TRBJ1-2; a weak D match, TRBD1 (6 bases). This CDR3 spans 19 amino acids. V lost 1 base to trimming and J lost 0 bases, with 21 bases between them. Germline CDR1 reads LNHNV; CDR2 reads YYDKDF (reference sequence). CDR3 bases: TGTGCCACCAGCAGAGCCGTCACCAAGGAAAGACAGGCTAACTATGGCTACACCTTC. Translating it yields CATSRAVTKERQANYGYTF.

Comments on this clone: An end of the junction differs from the germline gene, which may be a read error. The chain has TRBV24-1 and TRBJ2-2; D is possibly TRBD2 (7 bases). There are 12 residues in the CDR3. Germline values: CDR1 KGHDR, CDR2 SFDVKD. The CDR3 nucleotides read TGTGCCACCAGTCCCGGTCGGGGGGCGTTGATTTTT. It specifies CATSPGRGALIF.

The chain has TRBV6-6 and TRBJ1-2, with TRBD1 matching over 9 bases. The CDR3 spans 15 residues. Germline trimming cut 1 base from V and 5 bases from J; bases unmatched to any gene: 5. Germline-derived CDR1 and CDR2 are MNHNY and SVGAGI (reference sequence). CDR3 in amino acids: CASSYFPGQGYGYTF. DNA of the CDR3: TGTGCCAGCAGTTACTTCCCGGGACAGGGTTATGGCTACACCTTC.

The chain uses TRBV15 and TRBJ2-7; 11 bases align to TRBD2. The J segment lost 11 bases and the V segment lost 2 bases, leaving 5 bases of the junction unmatched. Germline V CDR1 and CDR2: LNHNV, YYDKDF (reference sequence). This CDR3 comprises 13 residues. The CDR3 DNA reads TGTGCCACCAGCAGATCCCTAGCGGGAGGAAAGTACTTC. Amino acids: CATSRSLAGGKYF.

The chain combines TRBV5-1 with TRBJ1-2, with D possibly matching TRBD1 (6 bases). The CDR3 contains 13 residues. Trimming took 4 bases from V and 8 from J, leaving 15 bases between them. In germline, CDR1 is SGHRS, CDR2 YFSETQ. The CDR3 is CASSGTTGSGYTF. CDR3 coding DNA: TGCGCCAGCAGCGGGACCACAGGGTCCGGCTACACCTTC. Full variable domain (missing parts from reference TRBV5-1 and TRBJ1-2): KAGVTQTPRYLIKTRGQQVTLSCSPISGHRSVSWYQQTPGQGLQFLFEYFSETQRNKGNFPGRFSGRQFSNSRSEMNVSTLELGDSALYLCASSGTTGSGYTFGSGTRLTVV.

This sequence joins TRBV2 and TRBJ2-1, with D perhaps TRBD2 (6 bases). CDR1 is SNHLY and CDR2 is FYNNEI in the germline V gene. The CDR3 contains 14 residues. Between the trimmed V and J ends, which lost 6 bases and 8 bases, there was a span of 17 bases. The CDR3 nucleotides are TGTGCCAGCAGCACTAGCCGGGCTTCGTATGAGCAGTTCTTC. Its protein product is CASSTSRASYEQFF.

V usage is TRBV6-2 or TRBV6-3 and J usage is TRBJ2-7; D not resolved. The germline gives CDR1 MNHEY, CDR2 SVGEGT. Trimming left V 2 bases short and J 3 bases short, with 5 bases between. CDR3 length: 12 residues. Here the CDR3 reads CASSYTVYEQYF. CDR3 DNA: TGTGCCAGCAGTTACACTGTCTACGAGCAGTACTTC.

The V call is TRBV6-1, the J call TRBJ2-7, with 7 nucleotides matching TRBD1. Germline CDR1 reads MNHNS; CDR2 reads SASEGT. V lost 5 bases to trimming and J lost 6 bases; unmatched junction nucleotides: 7. This CDR3 region has 13 residues. CDR3 residues: CASSPGTAPEQYF. In nucleotides, the CDR3 is TGTGCCAGCAGTCCCGGGACAGCCCCCGAGCAGTACTTC.

The chain links TRBV6-6 to TRBJ2-7, with 7 bases that match TRBD1. Germline V CDR1 and CDR2: MNHNY, SVGAGI (reference sequence). The CDR3 spans 12 residues. Trimming removed 8 bases from V and 0 bases from J; junction bases left unmatched: 1. The CDR3 nucleotides read TGTGCCAGCCGGGACAGCTCCTACGAGCAGTACTTC. Its translation: CASRDSSYEQYF.

The V and J genes are TRBV4-1 and TRBJ1-4, with unresolved D. Germline CDR1 reads MGHRA; CDR2 reads YSYEKL. The CDR3 is made up of 11 amino acids. Trimming pared 4 bases from V and 8 bases from J, leaving 5 bases between. The chain's CDR3 is CASSLAEKLFF. CDR3 bases: TGCGCCAGCAGCCTTGCGGAAAAACTGTTTTTT.

The chain couples TRBV6-5 to TRBJ2-7; 9 bases agree with TRBD1. V trimming: 2 bases; J trimming: 0 bases; junction bases outside the gene matches: 2. There are 15 residues in the CDR3. Per the germline V gene, CDR1 is MNHEY and CDR2 is SVGAGI. The DNA of the CDR3 is TGTGCCAGCAGTTACGGGACAGGGTCCTCCTACGAGCAGTACTTC. This translates into CASSYGTGSSYEQYF.

V gene TRBV7-9 combines with J gene TRBJ1-1; D is ambiguous. Looked up from germline, CDR1 is SEHNR and CDR2 is FQNEAQ (reference sequence). V was pared by 4 bases and J by 8 bases, with 14 bases between. This CDR3 is 13 amino acids long. CDR3 in amino acids: CASSSQAGTEAFF. The CDR3 nucleotides read TGTGCCAGCAGCTCCCAGGCGGGTACCGAAGCTTTCTTT.

This chain connects TRBV27 to TRBJ2-7; maybe TRBD2 (6 bases). The germline V and J ends were trimmed by 0 bases and 3 bases, with 18 bases remaining between them. The CDR3 covers 17 residues. Per the germline V gene, CDR1 is MNHEY and CDR2 is SMNVEV (reference sequence). CDR3 region: CASSLSGSGRTYYEQYF. The DNA of the CDR3 is TGTGCCAGCAGTTTATCGGGTAGCGGCCGAACGTACTACGAGCAGTACTTC.

The rearrangement joins TRBV7-2 to TRBJ2-7; 10 nucleotides agree with TRBD2. Germline assignment: CDR1 SGHTA and CDR2 FQGNSA. Germline trimming cut 7 bases from V and 3 bases from J; bases unmatched to any gene: 9. The CDR3 is 15 residues long. The CDR3 protein is CASTVRSGGHYEQYF. The CDR3 bases are TGTGCCAGCACCGTCCGTAGCGGGGGGCACTACGAGCAGTACTTC.

The V and J genes are TRBV4-3 and TRBJ2-1; TRBD1 might be the D (6 bases). This CDR3 has 16 residues. Trimming took off 1 base at V and 6 bases at J, with 16 bases between the two ends. The germline V gene encodes CDR1 LGHNA and CDR2 YSLEER. In DNA form, the CDR3 reads TGCGCCAGCAGCCAAGTGAGGCAGGGGCGCGGCAATGAGCAGTTCTTC. Protein product: CASSQVRQGRGNEQFF.

This clone was observed once. The rearrangement links TRBV7-2 to TRBJ1-6; no definite D call. CDR1 and CDR2 (germline): SGHTA, FQGNSA. This CDR3 comprises 15 residues. V lost 6 bases and J 5 bases, leaving 14 bases between the germline ends. The CDR3 spells CASRRDSLDNSPLHF. CDR3 nucleotides: TGTGCCAGCAGACGTGACTCCCTTGATAATTCACCCCTCCACTTT.

This CDR3 is CASLRGSYNSPLHF. In DNA form, the CDR3 reads TGTGCCAGCCTCAGGGGCTCCTATAATTCACCCCTCCACTTT. The chain is built from TRBV2 and TRBJ1-6, with TRBD1 as a possible D gene (6 bases). V shed 8 bases and J shed 0 bases, with 8 bases lying between them. CDR3 length: 14 amino acids. CDR1 is SNHLY, CDR2 FYNNEI, per germline.